The rows below give T cell receptor beta chains drawn from one sample of a study of shared clonotypes between healthy human individuals. TCRdb's copy holds only in-frame clones and misses some; the assay was immunoSEQ multiplex PCR. The profile covers some 2 million clones, with about 95% appearing a single time and 0.13% taken by the ten largest. The specimen was naive CD4+ T cells sorted from blood. These receptors came from a man aged 18 to 30 in good health. Both conserved end residues are part of each CDR3. D genes are given only for firm matches. The listing skips clone size in some rows; elsewhere it reads once, few, many or a size class.

cdr3_aa,cdr3_nt,v_call,clone_size,d_call,cdr3_length,j_call
CASSGNRATDTQYF,TGCGCCAGCAGTGGTAACCGTGCGACAGATACGCAGTATTTT,TRBV10-1,-,-,14,TRBJ2-3
CASSDRADTQYF,TGTGCCAGTAGTGACAGGGCCGATACGCAGTATTTT,TRBV19,-,TRBD1,12,TRBJ2-3
CASRLGTDSYEQYF,TGTGCCAGCCGCCTCGGGACAGACTCCTACGAGCAGTACTTC,TRBV6-5,-,TRBD1,14,TRBJ2-7
CAIMDGAGYEQYF,TGTGCCATCATGGATGGGGCGGGCTACGAGCAGTACTTC,TRBV10-3,many,-,13,TRBJ2-7
CATSRADRVGIQYF,TGTGCCACCAGCAGAGCGGACAGGGTGGGCATTCAGTACTTC,TRBV15,-,TRBD1,14,TRBJ2-4
CASNLAGGPYEQYF,TGTGCCAGCAACCTAGCGGGGGGCCCCTACGAGCAGTACTTC,TRBV7-2,-,TRBD2,14,TRBJ2-7
CASTAGTGPYNEQFF,TGTGCCAGTACGGCCGGGACAGGGCCCTACAATGAGCAGTTCTTC,TRBV19,-,TRBD1,15,TRBJ2-1
CASSAFRTGESYEQYF,TGTGCCAGCAGTGCATTCCGGACAGGTGAATCGTACGAGCAGTACTTC,TRBV6-1,-,TRBD1,16,TRBJ2-7
CAWRGGAGELFF,TGTGCCTGGAGGGGCGGAGCCGGGGAGCTGTTTTTT,TRBV30,-,-,12,TRBJ2-2
CASSASRTASGNTIYF,TGTGCCAGCTCCGCCTCCCGGACAGCCTCTGGAAACACCATATATTTT,TRBV7-2,-,-,16,TRBJ1-3
CSVGPGQSGEKLFF,TGCAGCGTTGGCCCCGGACAATCGGGGGAAAAACTGTTTTTT,TRBV29-1,once,-,14,TRBJ1-4
CASTVHRGFAEAFF,TGTGCCAGCACTGTTCACAGGGGGTTCGCTGAAGCTTTCTTT,TRBV6-5,-,TRBD1,14,TRBJ1-1
CASSLYRGEQYF,TGCGCCAGCAGCTTGTACCGGGGCGAGCAGTACTTC,TRBV5-1,-,-,12,TRBJ2-7
CASGTASYNSPLHF,TGTGCCAGCGGGACAGCCTCCTATAATTCACCCCTCCACTTT,TRBV9,-,TRBD1,14,TRBJ1-6
CASRSGLFNEKLFF,TGTGCCAGTAGGTCGGGACTTTTTAATGAAAAACTGTTTTTT,TRBV19,-,-,14,TRBJ1-4
CASSEGGQGNQPQHF,TGTGCCAGCAGTGAGGGGGGGCAGGGCAATCAGCCCCAGCATTTT,TRBV6-1,-,-,15,TRBJ1-5
CSAWLTGGHSEQYF,TGCAGCGCCTGGCTGACAGGGGGCCACTCCGAGCAGTACTTC,TRBV29-1,-,TRBD1,14,TRBJ2-7
CASSAIPGQEEAFF,TGTGCCAGCAGCGCCATCCCGGGACAGGAAGAAGCTTTCTTT,TRBV9,-,TRBD1,14,TRBJ1-1
CASSLSESSYEQYF,TGTGCCAGCAGCTTGTCAGAGAGCTCCTACGAGCAGTACTTC,TRBV7-9,once,-,14,TRBJ2-7
CASRDRRVNEKLFF,TGTGCCAGCCGAGACAGGAGGGTTAATGAAAAACTGTTTTTT,TRBV27,-,-,14,TRBJ1-4
CASSLSIDTYEQYF,TGTGCCAGCAGTCTCAGCATAGACACCTACGAGCAGTACTTC,TRBV5-4,-,-,14,TRBJ2-7
CASRSDRGDSEKLFF,TGTGCCAGCAGGAGTGACAGGGGGGACTCTGAAAAACTGTTTTTT,TRBV2,-,TRBD1,15,TRBJ1-4